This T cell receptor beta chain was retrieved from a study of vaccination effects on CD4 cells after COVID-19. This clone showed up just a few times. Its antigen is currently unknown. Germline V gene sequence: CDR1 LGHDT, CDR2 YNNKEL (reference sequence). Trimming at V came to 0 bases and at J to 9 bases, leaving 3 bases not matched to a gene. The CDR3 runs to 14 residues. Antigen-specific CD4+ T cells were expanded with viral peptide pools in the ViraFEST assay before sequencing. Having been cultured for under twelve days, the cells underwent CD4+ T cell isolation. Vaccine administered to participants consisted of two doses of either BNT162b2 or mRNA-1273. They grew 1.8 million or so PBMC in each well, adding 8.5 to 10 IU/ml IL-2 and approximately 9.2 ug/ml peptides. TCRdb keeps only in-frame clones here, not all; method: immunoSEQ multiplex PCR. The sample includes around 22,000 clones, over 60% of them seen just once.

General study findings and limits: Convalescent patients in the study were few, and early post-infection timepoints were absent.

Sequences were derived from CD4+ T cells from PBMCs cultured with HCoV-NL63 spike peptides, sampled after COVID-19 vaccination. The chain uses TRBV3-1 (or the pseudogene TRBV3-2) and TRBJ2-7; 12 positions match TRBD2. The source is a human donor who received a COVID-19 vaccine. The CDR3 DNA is TGTGCCAGCAGCCAAGATTCTAGCGGGAGGGCGCAGTACTTC. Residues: CASSQDSSGRAQYF.